These 24 T cell receptor beta chains were all obtained from the same sample, sequenced in a study of human T cells and chemical hapten exposure. TCRdb redid the calling of the 5' RACE reads with MiXCR, one entry per CDR3 protein. The sample carries more than 75,000 distinct CDR3 sequences, more than 15% recorded once. Total RNA was isolated from unfractionated whole blood. These receptors came from a female donor in good health.

This chain's CDR3 is CASSIPGEATQYF. For the CDR3, the DNA is TGTGCCAGCAGTATCCCAGGGGAAGCGACCCAGTACTTC. The chain is built from TRBV27 and TRBJ2-5, with D possibly matching TRBD1 (6 bases). Looked up from germline, CDR1 is MNHEY and CDR2 is SMNVEV (reference sequence). CDR3 length: 13 amino acids. Trimming removed 5 bases from V and 7 bases from J, with 14 bases in between.

This clonotype was seen at least ten times. The chain uses TRBV29-1 and TRBJ1-2; 7 nucleotides agree with TRBD1. The V gene end was trimmed by 8 bases and the J gene end by 5 bases; junction bases not matched to a gene: 8. Germline values: CDR1 SQVTM, CDR2 ANQGSEA. The CDR3 runs 12 residues. This chain's CDR3 is CSHGDSAYGYTF. The CDR3 region has the DNA TGCAGCCACGGGGACAGTGCATATGGCTACACCTTC. The variable domain in full, completed from reference TRBV29-1 and TRBJ1-2, reads SAVISQKPSRDICQRGTSLTIQCQVDSQVTMMFWYRQQPGQSLTLIATANQGSEATYESGFVIDKFPISRPNLTFSTLTVSNMSPEDSSIYLCSHGDSAYGYTFGSGTRLTVV.

This clonotype was observed many times. V is TRBV28 and J is TRBJ2-6; D is ambiguous. This CDR3 is built from 14 residues. V lost 3 bases and J lost 0, with 3 bases in between. The germline gives CDR1 MDHEN, CDR2 SYDVKM. CDR3 sequence: CASSFHSGANVLTF. CDR3 sequence (DNA): TGTGCCAGCAGTTTCCACTCTGGGGCCAACGTCCTGACTTTC.

This clonotype was seen at least ten times. This sequence joins TRBV15 and TRBJ1-3; tentative D call: TRBD1 (5 bases). Between the trimmed V and J ends, which lost 5 bases and 5 bases, there was a span of 16 bases. The CDR3 extends over 15 amino acids. From germline, CDR1 is LNHNV and CDR2 YYDKDF (reference sequence). CDR3 protein: CATSSSDRPRNTIYF. The CDR3 nucleotides read TGTGCCACCAGCTCCTCCGACAGACCTCGAAACACCATATATTTT.

The gene calls are TRBV7-9 and TRBJ2-3; tentative D call: TRBD1 (5 bases). The CDR3 contains 19 residues. With 4 bases removed from V and 0 bases from J, the gap between germline ends came to 23 bases. Germline-derived CDR1 and CDR2 are SEHNR and FQNEAQ (reference sequence). CDR3: CASSSPSFRASPSTDTQYF. CDR3 DNA sequence: TGTGCCAGCAGCTCCCCCTCCTTCAGGGCGTCCCCTAGCACAGATACGCAGTATTTT. The whole variable domain, remainder taken from reference TRBV7-9 and TRBJ2-3, is DTGVSQNPRHKITKRGQNVTFRCDPISEHNRLYWYRQTLGQGPEFLTYFQNEAQLEKSRLLSDRFSAERPKGSFSTLEIQRTEQGDSAMYLCASSSPSFRASPSTDTQYFGPGTRLTVL.

A remark on this clonotype: One junction end does not reproduce the germline sequence, and a read error may be involved. V and J are TRBV4-1 and TRBJ1-2; D is ambiguous. From germline, CDR1 is MGHRA and CDR2 YSYEKL. The length of the CDR3 is 12 residues. The CDR3 loop is CASSQANYGYNF. CDR3 nucleotide sequence: TGCGCCAGCAGCCAAGCGAACTATGGCTACAACTTC.

This clonotype was seen at least ten times. The chain combines TRBV6-5 with TRBJ2-3, with TRBD1 identical over 7 bases. With V trimmed by 5 bases and J by 3 bases, 5 bases remained unmatched. CDR3 length: 14 residues. Germline V CDR1 and CDR2: MNHEY, SVGAGI. CDR3 nucleotides: TGTGCCAGCAGTCTCCGACAGGGAACAGATACGCAGTATTTT. It specifies CASSLRQGTDTQYF.

This clonotype has a count of ten or more. This sequence joins TRBV20-1 and TRBJ2-7, with 10 nucleotides matching TRBD2. Losses at the gene ends were 5 bases for V and 1 base for J; bases not matched to a gene: 2. CDR3 size: 13 residues. Germline V gene data show CDR1 as DFQATT and CDR2 as SNEGSKA (reference sequence). CDR3 sequence: CSAPSGRSYEQYF. CDR3 sequence (DNA): TGCAGTGCTCCTAGCGGGAGATCCTACGAGCAGTACTTC.

This clonotype has only a few counts. The chain has TRBV6-5 and TRBJ1-1, with D tentatively TRBD1 (6 bases). The CDR3 runs 13 residues. The germline V and J ends were trimmed by 9 bases and 0 bases, with 11 bases remaining between them. From germline, CDR1 is MNHEY and CDR2 SVGAGI. This chain's CDR3 is CASTGSLNTEAFF. CDR3 DNA sequence: TGTGCCAGTACAGGGTCTTTGAACACTGAAGCTTTCTTT.

This clonotype occurred many times. This rearrangement joins TRBV7-2 to TRBJ2-7, with unresolved D. This CDR3 is built from 14 residues. Looked up from germline, CDR1 is SGHTA and CDR2 is FQGNSA. V was trimmed by 3 bases and J by 2 bases, leaving 11 bases between them. CDR3: CASSLSGFPYEQYF. In DNA, the CDR3 is TGTGCCAGCAGCTTGTCCGGGTTTCCCTACGAGCAGTACTTC.

Sample share makes this clonotype medium-sized (0.01 to 0.1%). The V gene is TRBV10-3, the J gene TRBJ2-1; D is unresolved. The V gene's germline CDR1 is ENHRY and CDR2 SYGVKD. V lost 6 bases to trimming and J lost 8 bases, with 14 bases between them. The CDR3 has 13 amino acids. CDR3 bases: TGTGCCATCAGCCATCCCCCGACGGATGAGCAGTTCTTC. Translated: CAISHPPTDEQFF.

The genes are TRBV7-2 and TRBJ1-2; D not certain. The CDR3 is 13 residues long. CDR1 is SGHTA and CDR2 is FQGNSA in the germline V gene. V was shortened by 1 base and J by 7 bases, with 10 bases between the two germline ends. In DNA, the CDR3 is TGTGCCAGCAGCTTAGATCTGGGAGGTGGCTACACCTTC. It specifies CASSLDLGGGYTF.

The V gene is TRBV7-2, the J gene TRBJ1-6; TRBD1 matches 7 bases. This CDR3 region has 15 residues. Germline V gene sequence: CDR1 SGHTA, CDR2 FQGNSA. V was clipped by 5 bases and J by 7 bases; unmatched bases: 8. The CDR3 DNA reads as TGTGCCAGCAGCCACAGACAGGGTGCGAATTCACCCCTCCACTTT. It translates to CASSHRQGANSPLHF.

Only a few counts were recorded for this clonotype. V is TRBV5-1 and J is TRBJ2-5; 8 nucleotides line up with TRBD1. This CDR3 is 15 amino acids long. The J segment lost 7 bases and the V segment lost 3 bases, leaving 11 bases of the junction unmatched. The germline CDR1 and CDR2 sequences are SGHRS and YFSETQ. The CDR3 DNA is TGCGCCAGCAGCTCGACAGGGGAACAGGTTGGGACCCAGTACTTC. Translating it yields CASSSTGEQVGTQYF.

The CDR3 spells CASSIRDTQYF. The CDR3 DNA reads TGTGCCAGCAGTATCCGGGATACGCAGTATTTT. This chain joins TRBV6-2 or TRBV6-3 and TRBJ2-3; D unclear. Trimming left V 5 bases short and J 6 bases short, with 6 bases between. This CDR3 has 11 amino acids. Germline values: CDR1 MNHEY, CDR2 SVGEGT.

This clonotype occurred a few times. The rearrangement uses TRBV30 and TRBJ1-4, with 11 bases that match TRBD1. V lost 5 bases, J lost 5 bases, and 1 base stayed unmatched. Germline CDR1 is GTSNPN and CDR2 is SVGIG (reference sequence). The CDR3 extends over 13 amino acids. This CDR3 reads CAWWDRGNEKLFF. The CDR3 DNA sequence: TGTGCCTGGTGGGACAGGGGGAATGAAAAACTGTTTTTT.

Here the CDR3 reads CASSLDRSYEQYF. CDR3 nucleotide sequence: TGCGCCAGCAGCTTGGACCGGTCCTACGAGCAGTACTTC. The chain carries TRBV5-1 and TRBJ2-7; D gene uncertain. Per the germline V gene, CDR1 is SGHRS and CDR2 is YFSETQ. Trimming pared 0 bases from V and 1 base from J, leaving 5 bases between. There are 13 residues in the CDR3.

This sequence joins TRBV11-2 and TRBJ2-1; TRBD2 agrees at 12 bases. Germline CDR1 reads SGHAT; CDR2 reads FQNNGV. This CDR3 spans 16 amino acids. The V and J ends lost 6 bases and 2 bases, in that order; junction bases with no gene match: 5. CDR3 amino acids: CASRPGLAGTYNEQFF. The CDR3 DNA follows: TGTGCCAGCAGACCTGGACTAGCGGGGACCTACAATGAGCAGTTCTTC. Together with reference TRBV11-2 and TRBJ2-1, the CDR3 gives the full variable domain: EAGVAQSPRYKIIEKRQSVAFWCNPISGHATLYWYQQILGQGPKLLIQFQNNGVVDDSQLPKDRFSAERLKGVDSTLKIQPAKLEDSAVYLCASRPGLAGTYNEQFFGPGTRLTVL.

This clonotype was found a few times. This chain links TRBV3-1 with TRBJ1-1; no definite D call. V lost 5 bases, J lost 10 bases, and 14 bases lay in between. Germline-derived CDR1 and CDR2 are LGHDT and YNNKEL (reference sequence). This CDR3 region has 12 residues. CDR3 nucleotides: TGTGCCAGCAGCGATCCGGGCGCCCCAGCTTTCTTT. It specifies CASSDPGAPAFF.

This clonotype was observed many times. V is TRBV6-6 and J is TRBJ1-5; a possible D gene is TRBD1 (6 bases). This CDR3 has 14 amino acids. Between the trimmed V and J ends, which lost 6 bases and 4 bases, there was a span of 13 bases. CDR1 is MNHNY, CDR2 SVGAGI, per germline (reference sequence). As DNA, the CDR3 is TGTGCCAGCAGACACGGGGGGGCAAATCAGCCCCAGCATTTT. It translates to CASRHGGANQPQHF.

The chain's CDR3 is CASSLPPPETQYF. CDR3 coding DNA: TGTGCCAGCAGCTTACCCCCCCCAGAGACCCAGTACTTC. The chain is built from TRBV7-8 and TRBJ2-5; D is unclear. The CDR3 runs to 13 residues. V was clipped by 2 bases and J by 4 bases, with 8 bases between them. Germline V gene lookup returns CDR1 SGHVS and CDR2 FQNEAQ.

V usage is TRBV5-1 and J usage is TRBJ1-5; D might be TRBD1 (5 bases). This CDR3 is built from 15 residues. Looked up from germline, CDR1 is SGHRS and CDR2 is YFSETQ. Trimming shortened V by 0 bases and J by 5 bases, and 12 bases separated the two germline ends. This CDR3 reads CASSLVGGAHQPQHF. The CDR3 bases are TGCGCCAGCAGCTTGGTTGGAGGGGCGCATCAGCCCCAGCATTTT. The full variable domain, completed using reference TRBV5-1 and TRBJ1-5, is KAGVTQTPRYLIKTRGQQVTLSCSPISGHRSVSWYQQTPGQGLQFLFEYFSETQRNKGNFPGRFSGRQFSNSRSEMNVSTLELGDSALYLCASSLVGGAHQPQHFGDGTRLSIL.

V gene TRBV24-1 combines with J gene TRBJ1-1; maybe TRBD1 (6 bases). Trimming took 6 bases from V and 0 from J, leaving 22 bases between them. The germline CDR1 and CDR2 sequences are KGHDR and SFDVKD. The CDR3 spans 18 residues. CDR3 region: CATSWGTPGDPMNTEAFF. The CDR3 coding sequence is TGTGCCACCAGTTGGGGTACACCAGGGGACCCCATGAACACTGAAGCTTTCTTT.

This clonotype came up a few times. The chain is built from TRBV4-2 and TRBJ2-6, with 7 nucleotides matching TRBD2. Trimming at V came to 1 base and at J to 0 bases, leaving 6 bases not matched to a gene. The germline V gene encodes CDR1 LGHNA and CDR2 YNFKEQ. The CDR3 runs to 18 residues. CDR3 sequence (DNA): TGTGCCAGCAGCCAAGGCGGGAGAGCCATCTCTGGGGCCAACGTCCTGACTTTC. Translated, it gives CASSQGGRAISGANVLTF.